The TCR beta chain described here comes from a study of blood T cell repertoires in COVID-19. Study at large: The United States, Italy and Spain supplied acute and convalescent COVID-19 samples.

Germline V gene data show CDR1 as SGHVS and CDR2 as FNYEAQ. The CDR3 sequence is 16 residues long. With 2 bases removed from V and 0 bases from J, the gap between germline ends came to 14 bases. Sequenced by immunoSEQ multiplex PCR; TCRdb stores in-frame clones only, minus some. The sample contains some 250,000 clones, about four fifths of which appear only once. This chain links TRBV7-6 with TRBJ2-7; D may be TRBD2 (6 bases). The sequence came from a man aged 30-40 years who had recovered from COVID-19. The sequenced material came from peripheral blood. The CDR3 is CASSLSGGESSYEQYF. CDR3 nucleotides: TGTGCCAGCAGCTTATCAGGCGGGGAAAGCTCCTACGAGCAGTACTTC.